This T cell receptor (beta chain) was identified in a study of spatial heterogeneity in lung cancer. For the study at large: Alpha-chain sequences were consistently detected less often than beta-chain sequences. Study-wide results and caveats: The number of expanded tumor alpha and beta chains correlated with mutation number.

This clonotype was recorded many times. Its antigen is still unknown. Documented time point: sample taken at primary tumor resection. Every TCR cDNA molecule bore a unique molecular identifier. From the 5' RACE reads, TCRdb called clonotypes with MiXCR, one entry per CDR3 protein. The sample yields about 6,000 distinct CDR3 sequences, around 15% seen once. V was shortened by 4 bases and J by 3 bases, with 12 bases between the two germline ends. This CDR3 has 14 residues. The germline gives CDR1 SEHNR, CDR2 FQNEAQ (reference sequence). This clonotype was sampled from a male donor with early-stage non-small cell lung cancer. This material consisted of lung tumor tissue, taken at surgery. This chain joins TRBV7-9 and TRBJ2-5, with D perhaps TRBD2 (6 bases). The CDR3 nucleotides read TGTGCCAGCAGCTGGGGACTTCTCGAAGAGACCCAGTACTTC. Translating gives CASSWGLLEETQYF.